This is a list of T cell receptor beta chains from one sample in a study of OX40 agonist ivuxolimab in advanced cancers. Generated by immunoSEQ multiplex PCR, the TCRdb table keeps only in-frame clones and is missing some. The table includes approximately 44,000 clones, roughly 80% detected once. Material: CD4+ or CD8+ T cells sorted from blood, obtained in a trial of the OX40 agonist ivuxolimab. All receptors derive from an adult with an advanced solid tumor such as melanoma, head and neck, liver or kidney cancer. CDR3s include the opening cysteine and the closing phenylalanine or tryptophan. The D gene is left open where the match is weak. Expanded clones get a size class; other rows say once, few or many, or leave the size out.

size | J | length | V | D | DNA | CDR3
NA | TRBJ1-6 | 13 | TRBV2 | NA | TGTGCCAGCATTCCCTTGGGAAATTCACCCCTCCACTTT | CASIPLGNSPLHF
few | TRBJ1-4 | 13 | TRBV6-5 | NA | TGTGCCAGCACCCCGGGGAGGAATGAAAAACTGTTTTTT | CASTPGRNEKLFF
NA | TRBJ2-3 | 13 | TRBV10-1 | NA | TGCGCCAGCAGTGACGGATCCACAGATACGCAGTATTTT | CASSDGSTDTQYF
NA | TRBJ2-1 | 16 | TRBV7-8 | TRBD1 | TGTGCCAGCAGCAAGGGGGACAGGAGCTCCTACAATGAGCAGTTCTTC | CASSKGDRSSYNEQFF
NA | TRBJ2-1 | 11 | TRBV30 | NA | TGTGCCTGGTCTGGGCTAAATGAGCAGTTCTTC | CAWSGLNEQFF
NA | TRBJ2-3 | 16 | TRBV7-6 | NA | TGTGCCAGCAGCTCGCCCGGGACCCGGTGGGGAAATACGCAGTATTTT | CASSSPGTRWGNTQYF
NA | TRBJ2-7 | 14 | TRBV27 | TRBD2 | TGTGCCAGCAAAAGCGGGAGGGCCAGGTACGAGCAGTACTTC | CASKSGRARYEQYF
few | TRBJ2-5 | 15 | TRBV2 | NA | TGTGCCAGCAGTGAAGCGGGGGGGCCGGGCGAGACCCAGTACTTC | CASSEAGGPGETQYF
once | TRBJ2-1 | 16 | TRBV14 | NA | TGTGCCAGCAGCCCCCGGTCTGGTGAGGCCTACAATGAGCAGTTCTTC | CASSPRSGEAYNEQFF
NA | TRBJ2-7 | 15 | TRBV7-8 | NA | TGTGCCAGCAGCTTCCAGGGTACCAACTCCTACGAGCAGTACTTC | CASSFQGTNSYEQYF
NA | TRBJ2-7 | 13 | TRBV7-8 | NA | TGTGCCAGCAGCTTAGCCGGACAGTACGAGCAGTACTTC | CASSLAGQYEQYF
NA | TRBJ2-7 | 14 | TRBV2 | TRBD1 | TGTGCCAGCAGGCTACAGGGGGGCCCCTACGAGCAGTACTTC | CASRLQGGPYEQYF
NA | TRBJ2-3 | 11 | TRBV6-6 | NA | TGTGCCAGCAGTTACGGAGATACGCAGTATTTT | CASSYGDTQYF
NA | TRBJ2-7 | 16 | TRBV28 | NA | TGTGCCAGCAGTTTCGAGGCCTGGGGCGGGACACACGAGCAGTACTTC | CASSFEAWGGTHEQYF
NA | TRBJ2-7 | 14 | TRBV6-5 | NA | TGTGCCAGCAGTCAGAGGCGGGAAGGCTACGAGCAGTACTTC | CASSQRREGYEQYF
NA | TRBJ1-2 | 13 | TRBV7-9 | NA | TGTGCCAGCAGCTTTCGGACAGAGGATGGCTACACCTTC | CASSFRTEDGYTF
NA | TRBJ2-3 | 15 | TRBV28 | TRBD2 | TGTGCCAGCAGTTCGCAAGGGACTAGCGGCAATACGCAGTATTTT | CASSSQGTSGNTQYF
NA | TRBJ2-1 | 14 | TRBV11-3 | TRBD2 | TGTGCCAGCAGCTCCGGACTAGCTCCGAATGAGCAGTTCTTC | CASSSGLAPNEQFF
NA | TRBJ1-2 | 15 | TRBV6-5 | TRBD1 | TGTGCCAGCAGTTCCGGGACAGGGAGGAACTATGGCTACACCTTC | CASSSGTGRNYGYTF
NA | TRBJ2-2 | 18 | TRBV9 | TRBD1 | TGTGCCAGCAGCGTAGCTAGGGACAGGGAAAGGGACACCGGGGAGCTGTTTTTT | CASSVARDRERDTGELFF
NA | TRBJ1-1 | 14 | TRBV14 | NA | TGTGCCAGCAGCCAAGATCTTGCAGGGACTGAAGCTTTCTTT | CASSQDLAGTEAFF
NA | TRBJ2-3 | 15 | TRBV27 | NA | TGTGCCAGCAGCCAACGGCTGGCTATCACAGATACGCAGTATTTT | CASSQRLAITDTQYF
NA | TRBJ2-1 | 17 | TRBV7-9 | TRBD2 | TGTGCCAGCAGCCTAGGGACTAGTACTACCTCCTACAATGAGCAGTTCTTC | CASSLGTSTTSYNEQFF
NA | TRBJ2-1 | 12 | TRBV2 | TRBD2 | TGTGCCAGCAGTGAAGCGAGCGGGATGGGGTTCTTC | CASSEASGMGFF
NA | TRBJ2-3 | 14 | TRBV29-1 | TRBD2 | TGCAGCGTTGACGGGCGGGAGAACACAGATACGCAGTATTTT | CSVDGRENTDTQYF
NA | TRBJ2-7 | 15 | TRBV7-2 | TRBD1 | TGTGCCAGCAGCGCACCGGGACAGGGGGTCCGCGAGCAGTACTTC | CASSAPGQGVREQYF
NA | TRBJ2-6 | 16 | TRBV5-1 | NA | TGCGCCAGCAGCTTGGACACGTCGGGCGGGGCCAACGTCCTGACTTTC | CASSLDTSGGANVLTF
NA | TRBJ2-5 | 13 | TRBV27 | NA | TGTGCCAGCAGACGGGACTTGGGGGAGACCCAGTACTTC | CASRRDLGETQYF
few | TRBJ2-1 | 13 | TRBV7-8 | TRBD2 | TGTGCCAGCAGCTTTGGACTAGCGGGTGAGCAGTTCTTC | CASSFGLAGEQFF
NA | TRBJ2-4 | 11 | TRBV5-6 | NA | TGTGCCAGCGGTGAAGGTAACATTCAGTACTTC | CASGEGNIQYF
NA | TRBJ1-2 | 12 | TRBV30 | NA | TGTGCCTGGAATTGGTTGGGCTATGGCTACACCTTC | CAWNWLGYGYTF
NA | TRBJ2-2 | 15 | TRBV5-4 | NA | TGTGCCAGCAGCCTGGGAAGGGGAGGAACCGGGGAGCTGTTTTTT | CASSLGRGGTGELFF
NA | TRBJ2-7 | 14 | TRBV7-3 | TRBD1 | TGTGCCAGCAGCTTAGGGGGACAGGGTTACGAGCAGTACTTC | CASSLGGQGYEQYF
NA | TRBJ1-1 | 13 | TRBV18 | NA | TGTGCCAGCTCACCGGCAGGGAACACTGAAGCTTTCTTT | CASSPAGNTEAFF
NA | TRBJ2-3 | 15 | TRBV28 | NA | TGTGCCAGCAGTCTAAATACCGGGTCCACAGATACGCAGTATTTT | CASSLNTGSTDTQYF
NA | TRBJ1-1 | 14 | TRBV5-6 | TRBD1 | TGTGCCAGCAGCCATGACAGGGTTGACACTGAAGCTTTCTTT | CASSHDRVDTEAFF
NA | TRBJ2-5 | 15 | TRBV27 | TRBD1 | TGTGCCAGCAGTTTGGGACAGTCACCGGGGGAGACCCAGTACTTC | CASSLGQSPGETQYF
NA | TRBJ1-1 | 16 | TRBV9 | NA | TGTGCCAGCAGCGTCGAATATCGGGGGGGAAACACTGAAGCTTTCTTT | CASSVEYRGGNTEAFF
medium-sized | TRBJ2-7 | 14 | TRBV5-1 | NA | TGCGCCAGCAGCGGGGGACTGAGCTCCTACGAGCAGTACTTC | CASSGGLSSYEQYF
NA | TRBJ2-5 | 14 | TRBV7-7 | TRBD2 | TGTGCCAGCAGCTCCGGGACTAGCGGGGAGACCCAGTACTTC | CASSSGTSGETQYF
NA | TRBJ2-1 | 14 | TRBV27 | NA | TGTGCCAGCAGTTCTCAGGGGGGCTACAATGAGCAGTTCTTC | CASSSQGGYNEQFF
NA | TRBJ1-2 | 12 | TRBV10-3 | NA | TGTGCCATCAGTGCCCAGGGCCATGGCTACACCTTC | CAISAQGHGYTF
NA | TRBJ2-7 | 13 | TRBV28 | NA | TGTGCCAGCAGTTTGGCCAGCTCCTACGAGCAGTACTTC | CASSLASSYEQYF
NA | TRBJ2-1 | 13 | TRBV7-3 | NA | TGTGCCAGCAGCTTAACAAGTGGGGATGAGCAGTTCTTC | CASSLTSGDEQFF
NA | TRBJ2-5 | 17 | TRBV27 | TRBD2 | TGTGCCAGCAGTTTATTGGGGACTAGCGGGAGGGAAGAGACCCAGTACTTC | CASSLLGTSGREETQYF
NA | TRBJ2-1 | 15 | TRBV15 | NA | TGTGCCACCAGCAGATCCTCGGGGTACTACAATGAGCAGTTCTTC | CATSRSSGYYNEQFF
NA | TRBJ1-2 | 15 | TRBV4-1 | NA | TGCGCCAGCAGCCAAGAAGTTGTCGGTAACTATGGCTACACCTTC | CASSQEVVGNYGYTF
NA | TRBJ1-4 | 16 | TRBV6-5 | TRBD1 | TGTGCCAGCAGTTGGAGGACAGGGGTCAATAATGAAAAACTGTTTTTT | CASSWRTGVNNEKLFF